The entry below describes one T cell receptor beta chain. What it recognizes is unknown. Th1 cells were collected as flow-through following bead selections for CD25, CD56 and CD294. This sample stems from a study of relationships among human T cell subsets. Trimming took off 0 bases at V and 6 bases at J, with 18 bases between the two ends. This CDR3 has 17 amino acids. TCR alpha and beta CDR3s were amplified from mRNA by semiquantitative ARM-PCR. Exponential amplification used communal superprimers after tagged nested gene-specific primers in ARM-PCR. One entry per CDR3 protein, called by TCRdb with MiXCR from the multiplex PCR reads. The table shows about 13,000 distinct CDR3 sequences, with around 67% occurring only once. Study conclusions and caveats: Regulatory and Th2 subsets had few clones over 100 reads, unlike CD8+ cytotoxic cells.

This TCR was sampled from a man aged 35-49 years in good health. The chain carries TRBV12-3 or TRBV12-4 and TRBJ1-5; D uncertain. Material: CD4+ Th1 cells sorted from blood. The CDR3 nucleotides read TGTGCCAGCAGTTTAGCGCTTTCGGGGAGGAAAAGTCAGCCCCAGCATTTT. This sequence encodes CASSLALSGRKSQPQHF.